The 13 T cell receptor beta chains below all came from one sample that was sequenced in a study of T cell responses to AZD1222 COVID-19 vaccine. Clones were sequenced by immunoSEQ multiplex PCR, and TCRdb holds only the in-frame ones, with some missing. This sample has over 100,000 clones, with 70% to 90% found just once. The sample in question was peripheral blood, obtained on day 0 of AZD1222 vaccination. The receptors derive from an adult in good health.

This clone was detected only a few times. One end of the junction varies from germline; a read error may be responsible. The CDR3 DNA reads as TGTGCCAGCAGCCAATCCTCAGGGGCCTACTCTTCCTTC. This sequence encodes CASSQSSGAYSSF. V usage is TRBV16 and J usage is TRBJ2-7; possibly TRBD1 for D (6 bases). The CDR3 is made up of 13 amino acids. Germline CDR1 reads KGHSY; CDR2 reads FQNENV.

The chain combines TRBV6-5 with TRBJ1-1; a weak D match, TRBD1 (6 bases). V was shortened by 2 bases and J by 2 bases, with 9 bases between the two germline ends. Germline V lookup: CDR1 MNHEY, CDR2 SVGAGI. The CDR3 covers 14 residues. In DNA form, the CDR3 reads TGTGCCAGCAGTTACGGGGGGCCCAACACTGAAGCTTTCTTT. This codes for CASSYGGPNTEAFF.

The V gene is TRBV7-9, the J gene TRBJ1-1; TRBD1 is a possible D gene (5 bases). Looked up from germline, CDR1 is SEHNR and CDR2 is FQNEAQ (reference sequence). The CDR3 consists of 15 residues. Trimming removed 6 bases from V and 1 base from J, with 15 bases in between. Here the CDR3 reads CASSGAGIGNTEAFF. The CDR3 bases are TGTGCCAGCAGTGGAGCAGGGATTGGGAACACTGAAGCTTTCTTT. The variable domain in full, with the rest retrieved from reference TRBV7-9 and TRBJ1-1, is DTGVSQNPRHKITKRGQNVTFRCDPISEHNRLYWYRQTLGQGPEFLTYFQNEAQLEKSRLLSDRFSAERPKGSFSTLEIQRTEQGDSAMYLCASSGAGIGNTEAFFGQGTRLTVV.

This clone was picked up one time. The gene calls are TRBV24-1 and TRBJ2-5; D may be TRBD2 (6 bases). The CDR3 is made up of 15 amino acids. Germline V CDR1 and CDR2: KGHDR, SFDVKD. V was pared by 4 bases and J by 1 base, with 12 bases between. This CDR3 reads CATSDRAAGQETQYF. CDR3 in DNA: TGTGCCACCAGTGACCGCGCAGCGGGCCAAGAGACCCAGTACTTC.

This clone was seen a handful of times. CDR3 region: CASTRATNEKLFF. In nucleotides, the CDR3 is TGTGCCAGCACAAGGGCAACTAATGAAAAACTGTTTTTT. The chain combines TRBV7-9 with TRBJ1-4; D gene ambiguous. Germline V lookup: CDR1 SEHNR, CDR2 FQNEAQ (reference sequence). The CDR3 has 13 residues. V was pared by 7 bases and J by 0 bases, with 6 bases between. Supplemented by reference TRBV7-9 and TRBJ1-4, the full variable domain reads DTGVSQNPRHKITKRGQNVTFRCDPISEHNRLYWYRQTLGQGPEFLTYFQNEAQLEKSRLLSDRFSAERPKGSFSTLEIQRTEQGDSAMYLCASTRATNEKLFFGSGTQLSVL.

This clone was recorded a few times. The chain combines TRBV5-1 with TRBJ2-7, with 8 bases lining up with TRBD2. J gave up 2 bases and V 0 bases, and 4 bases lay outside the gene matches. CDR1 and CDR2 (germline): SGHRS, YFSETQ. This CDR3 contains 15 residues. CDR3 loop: CASSLVAGLAYEQYF. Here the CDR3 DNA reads TGCGCCAGCAGCTTGGTAGCGGGACTGGCCTACGAGCAGTACTTC.

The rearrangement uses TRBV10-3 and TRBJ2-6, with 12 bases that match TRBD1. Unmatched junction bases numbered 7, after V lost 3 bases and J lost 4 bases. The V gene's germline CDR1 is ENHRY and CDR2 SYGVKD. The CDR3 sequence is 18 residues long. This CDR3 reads CAISDPGQGAPGANVLTF. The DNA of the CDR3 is TGTGCCATCAGTGATCCGGGACAGGGGGCTCCGGGGGCCAACGTCCTGACTTTC.

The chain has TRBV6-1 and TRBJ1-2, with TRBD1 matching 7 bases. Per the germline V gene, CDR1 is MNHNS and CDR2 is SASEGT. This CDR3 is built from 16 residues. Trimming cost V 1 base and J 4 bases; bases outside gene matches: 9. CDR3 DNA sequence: TGTGCCAGCAGTGAAGGATCGTCAGGGGGTGGCTATGGCTACACCTTC. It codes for CASSEGSSGGGYGYTF.

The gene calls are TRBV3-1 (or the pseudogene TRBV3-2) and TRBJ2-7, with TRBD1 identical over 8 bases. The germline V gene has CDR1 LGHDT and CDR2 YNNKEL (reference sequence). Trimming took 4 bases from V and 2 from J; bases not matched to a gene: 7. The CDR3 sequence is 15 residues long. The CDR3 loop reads CASSRPGQVPYEQYF. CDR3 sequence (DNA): TGTGCCAGCAGCCGACCGGGACAGGTACCCTACGAGCAGTACTTC.

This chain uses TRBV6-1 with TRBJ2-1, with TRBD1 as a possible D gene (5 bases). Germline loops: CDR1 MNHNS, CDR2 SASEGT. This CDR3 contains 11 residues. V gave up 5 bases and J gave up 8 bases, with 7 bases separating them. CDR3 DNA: TGTGCCAGCAGTTGGGGCTATGAGCAGTTCTTC. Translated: CASSWGYEQFF.

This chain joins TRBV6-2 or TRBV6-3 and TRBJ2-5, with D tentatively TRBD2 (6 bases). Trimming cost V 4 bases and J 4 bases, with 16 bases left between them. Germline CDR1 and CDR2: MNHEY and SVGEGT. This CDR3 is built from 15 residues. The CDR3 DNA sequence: TGTGCCAGCAGTTCTCCCCTGCGGGGCGGAGAGACCCAGTACTTC. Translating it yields CASSSPLRGGETQYF.

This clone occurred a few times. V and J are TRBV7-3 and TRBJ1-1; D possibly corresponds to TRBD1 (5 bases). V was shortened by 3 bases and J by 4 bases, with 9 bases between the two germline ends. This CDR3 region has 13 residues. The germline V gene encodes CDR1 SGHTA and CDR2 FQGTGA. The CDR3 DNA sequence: TGTGCCAGCAGCTTGCACAGGCTCACTGAAGCTTTCTTT. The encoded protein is CASSLHRLTEAFF. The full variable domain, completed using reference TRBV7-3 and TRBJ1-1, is GAGVSQTPSNKVTEKGKYVELRCDPISGHTALYWYRQSLGQGPEFLIYFQGTGAADDSGLPNDRFFAVRPEGSVSTLKIQRTERGDSAVYLCASSLHRLTEAFFGQGTRLTVV.

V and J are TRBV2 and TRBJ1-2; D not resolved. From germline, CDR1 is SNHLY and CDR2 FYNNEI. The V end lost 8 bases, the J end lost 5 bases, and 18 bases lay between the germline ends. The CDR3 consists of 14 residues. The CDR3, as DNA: TGTGCCAGCGCCACCGATGGTAGAGGGTATGGCTACACCTTC. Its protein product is CASATDGRGYGYTF.